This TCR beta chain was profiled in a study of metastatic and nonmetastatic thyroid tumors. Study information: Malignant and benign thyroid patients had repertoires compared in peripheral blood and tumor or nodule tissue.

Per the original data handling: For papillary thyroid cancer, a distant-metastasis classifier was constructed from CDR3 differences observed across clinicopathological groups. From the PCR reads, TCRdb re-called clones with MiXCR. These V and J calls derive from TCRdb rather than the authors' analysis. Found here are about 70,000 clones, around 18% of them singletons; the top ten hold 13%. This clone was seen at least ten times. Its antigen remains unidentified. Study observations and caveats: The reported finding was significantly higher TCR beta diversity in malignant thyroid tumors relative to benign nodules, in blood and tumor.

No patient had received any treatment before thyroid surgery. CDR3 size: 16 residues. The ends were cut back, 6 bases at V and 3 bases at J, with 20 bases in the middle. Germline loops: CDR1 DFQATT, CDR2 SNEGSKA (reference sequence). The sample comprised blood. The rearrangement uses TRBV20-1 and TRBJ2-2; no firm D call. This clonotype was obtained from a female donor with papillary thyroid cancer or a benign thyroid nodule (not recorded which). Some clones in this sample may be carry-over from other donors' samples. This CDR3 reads CSASRRFSGDTGELFF. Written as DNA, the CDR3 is TGCAGTGCATCTCGCAGGTTCTCTGGGGACACCGGGGAGCTGTTTTTT.